Below are 12 T cell receptor beta chains sequenced from a single sample in a study of OX40 agonist ivuxolimab in advanced cancers. Data came from immunoSEQ multiplex PCR; TCRdb stores just in-frame clones and leaves some out. Here the sample spans 45,000 to 55,000 clones, around 84% being singletons. Material: CD4+ or CD8+ T cells sorted from blood, obtained in a trial of the OX40 agonist ivuxolimab. Source of these receptors: an adult with an advanced solid tumor such as melanoma, head and neck, liver or kidney cancer.

V is TRBV7-2 and J is TRBJ1-1; TRBD1 is a possible D gene (5 bases). Germline V gene data show CDR1 as SGHTA and CDR2 as FQGNSA. Trimming shortened V by 2 bases and J by 1 base, and 14 bases separated the two germline ends. The CDR3 contains 16 residues. CDR3 nucleotides: TGTGCCAGCAGCTTAAAAGGGACTAGGGGGAACACTGAAGCTTTCTTT. Its translation: CASSLKGTRGNTEAFF. The whole variable domain, filled in from reference TRBV7-2 and TRBJ1-1, reads GAGVSQSPSNKVTEKGKDVELRCDPISGHTALYWYRQSLGQGLEFLIYFQGNSAPDKSGLPSDRFSAERTGGSVSTLTIQRTQQEDSAVYLCASSLKGTRGNTEAFFGQGTRLTVV.

This chain connects TRBV4-2 to TRBJ1-5, with no clear D. Trimming removed 0 bases at V and 5 bases at J, with 8 bases between. CDR3 size: 14 residues. The germline V gene encodes CDR1 LGHNA and CDR2 YNFKEQ. The CDR3 region has the DNA TGTGCCAGCAGCCAAGATCTCCGGGATCAGCCCCAGCATTTT. This encodes CASSQDLRDQPQHF.

This chain joins TRBV30 and TRBJ1-1; D is unresolved. The CDR3 runs 13 residues. Trimming shortened V by 1 base and J by 5 bases, and 11 bases separated the two germline ends. Germline assignment: CDR1 GTSNPN and CDR2 SVGIG (reference sequence). For the CDR3, the DNA is TGTGCCTGGAGTGGGGAGGGTTGGACTGAAGCTTTCTTT. Translating it yields CAWSGEGWTEAFF.

J is TRBJ2-3 and V is TRBV18; D is perhaps TRBD1 or TRBD2 (5 bases each). V was shortened by 3 bases and J by 0 bases, with 19 bases between the two germline ends. CDR3 length: 18 amino acids. Germline V gene sequence: CDR1 KGHSH, CDR2 LQKENI. CDR3 protein: CASSPLYLEGSSTDTQYF. The CDR3 nucleotides are TGTGCCAGCTCACCTCTCTACCTAGAGGGGAGCAGCACAGATACGCAGTATTTT.

This chain connects TRBV18 to TRBJ1-3; D unresolved. Germline CDR1 is KGHSH and CDR2 is LQKENI. The CDR3 length is 16 residues. Between the trimmed V and J ends, which lost 3 bases and 4 bases, there was a span of 16 bases. The CDR3 bases are TGTGCCAGCTCACCCTTAACGCGGCTTGGAGGAAACACCATATATTTT. Translation gives CASSPLTRLGGNTIYF.

The V and J genes are TRBV4-1 and TRBJ2-7; 10 nucleotides line up with TRBD1. In germline, CDR1 is MGHRA, CDR2 YSYEKL. J gave up 3 bases and V 2 bases, and 4 bases lay outside the gene matches. The length of the CDR3 is 15 residues. The CDR3 nucleotides are TGCGCCAGCAGCCAACCTCGGGACAGGGGCTACGAGCAGTACTTC. Protein: CASSQPRDRGYEQYF.

The rearrangement links TRBV5-1 to TRBJ2-1, with 9 bases fitting TRBD2. CDR1 and CDR2 from the germline V gene are SGHRS and YFSETQ. This CDR3 has 15 amino acids. The V gene end was trimmed by 4 bases and the J gene end by 6 bases; junction bases not matched to a gene: 8. This CDR3 is CASSGRGGRGNEQFF. CDR3 bases: TGCGCCAGCAGCGGGCGGGGGGGCCGGGGCAATGAGCAGTTCTTC. The entire variable domain, with the rest obtained from reference TRBV5-1 and TRBJ2-1, is as follows: KAGVTQTPRYLIKTRGQQVTLSCSPISGHRSVSWYQQTPGQGLQFLFEYFSETQRNKGNFPGRFSGRQFSNSRSEMNVSTLELGDSALYLCASSGRGGRGNEQFFGPGTRLTVL.

Of note for this clone: The junction departs from the called germline gene at one end, perhaps through a read error. The chain carries TRBV7-2 and TRBJ2-3; D may correspond to TRBD1 or TRBD2 (5 bases each). This CDR3 has 18 amino acids. CDR1 SGHTA and CDR2 FQGNSA come from the germline V gene. CDR3 nucleotide sequence: TGTGCCAGCAGCTTAGACGGGACGGGGCGTTGGATCACAAATACGCAGTATTTT. As protein: CASSLDGTGRWITNTQYF.

The chain links TRBV28 to TRBJ2-7; the match to TRBD1 covers 7 bases. Germline lookup yields CDR1 MDHEN and CDR2 SYDVKM. This CDR3 has 14 amino acids. The V and J ends lost 6 bases and 6 bases, in that order; junction bases with no gene match: 11. CDR3 sequence reads: CASRPPGQLREQYF. The CDR3 region has the DNA TGTGCCAGCAGGCCTCCGGGACAGCTACGCGAGCAGTACTTC.

The rearrangement links TRBV15 to TRBJ1-5, with TRBD1 as a possible D gene (6 bases). Germline-derived CDR1 and CDR2 are LNHNV and YYDKDF (reference sequence). This CDR3 contains 15 residues. Trimming removed 0 bases from V and 7 bases from J, with 13 bases in between. The CDR3 region is CATSRDQGSGQPQHF. Written as DNA, the CDR3 is TGTGCCACCAGCAGAGATCAGGGGAGTGGACAGCCCCAGCATTTT.

V usage is TRBV6-6 and J usage is TRBJ1-5; D gene uncertain. The CDR3 loop spans 14 amino acids. The germline gives CDR1 MNHNY, CDR2 SVGAGI (reference sequence). The V end was cut by 0 bases, the J end by 7 bases, with 10 bases between. CDR3: CASSYSGYGQPQHF. As DNA, the CDR3 is TGTGCCAGCAGTTACTCCGGGTATGGACAGCCCCAGCATTTT.

CDR3 DNA sequence: TGCGCCAGCAGCTACGACAGGGAGCGTTCACCCCTCCACTTT. This codes for CASSYDRERSPLHF. V is TRBV5-1 and J is TRBJ1-6; TRBD1 matches 7 bases. The CDR3 has 14 residues. Germline V gene sequence: CDR1 SGHRS, CDR2 YFSETQ. With V trimmed by 3 bases and J by 9 bases, 6 bases remained unmatched.